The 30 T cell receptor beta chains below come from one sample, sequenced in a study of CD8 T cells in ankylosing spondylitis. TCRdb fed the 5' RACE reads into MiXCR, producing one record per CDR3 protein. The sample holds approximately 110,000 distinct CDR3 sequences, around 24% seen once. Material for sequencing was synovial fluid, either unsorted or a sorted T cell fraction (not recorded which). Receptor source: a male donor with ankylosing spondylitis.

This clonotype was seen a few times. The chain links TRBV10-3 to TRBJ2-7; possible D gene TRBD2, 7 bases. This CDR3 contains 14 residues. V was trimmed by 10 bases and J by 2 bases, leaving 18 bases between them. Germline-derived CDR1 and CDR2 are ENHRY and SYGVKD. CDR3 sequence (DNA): TGTGCCACCCATGGGGGGGCAGAGCCCTACGAGCAGTACGTC. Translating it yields CATHGGAEPYEQYV.

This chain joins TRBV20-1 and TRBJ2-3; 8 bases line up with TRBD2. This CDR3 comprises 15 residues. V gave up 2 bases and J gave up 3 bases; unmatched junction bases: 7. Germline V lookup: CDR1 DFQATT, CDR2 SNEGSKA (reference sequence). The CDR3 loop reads CSARFGRARTDTQYF. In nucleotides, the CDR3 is TGCAGTGCTAGATTCGGGAGGGCCCGGACAGATACGCAGTATTTT.

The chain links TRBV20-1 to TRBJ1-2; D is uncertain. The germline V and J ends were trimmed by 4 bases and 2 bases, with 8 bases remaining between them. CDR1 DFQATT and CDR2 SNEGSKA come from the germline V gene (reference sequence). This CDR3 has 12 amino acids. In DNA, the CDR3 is TGCAGTGCTACAGGAGGGAACTATGGCTACACCTTC. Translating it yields CSATGGNYGYTF.

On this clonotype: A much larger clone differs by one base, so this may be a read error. The CDR3 region has the DNA TGTGCCAGCAGTCCGGGAAGTCAGGGGAACACTGAAGCTTTCTTT. This gives the protein CASSPGSQGNTEAFF. The chain couples TRBV12-3 or TRBV12-4 to TRBJ1-1, with a weak D call TRBD1 (5 bases). Trimming took off 5 bases at V and 1 base at J, with 14 bases between the two ends. This CDR3 contains 15 residues.

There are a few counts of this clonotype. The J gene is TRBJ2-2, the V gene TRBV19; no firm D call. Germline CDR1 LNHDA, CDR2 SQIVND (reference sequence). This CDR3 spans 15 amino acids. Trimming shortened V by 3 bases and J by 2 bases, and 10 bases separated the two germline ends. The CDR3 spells CASSIGRSNTGELFF. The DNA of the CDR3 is TGTGCCAGTAGTATCGGCAGGTCAAACACCGGGGAGCTGTTTTTT.

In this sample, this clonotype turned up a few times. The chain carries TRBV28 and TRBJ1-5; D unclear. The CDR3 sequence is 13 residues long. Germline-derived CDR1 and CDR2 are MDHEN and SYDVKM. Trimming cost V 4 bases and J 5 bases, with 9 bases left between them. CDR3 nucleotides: TGTGCCAGCAGTTCCCCGGGATATCAGCCCCAGCATTTT. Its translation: CASSSPGYQPQHF.

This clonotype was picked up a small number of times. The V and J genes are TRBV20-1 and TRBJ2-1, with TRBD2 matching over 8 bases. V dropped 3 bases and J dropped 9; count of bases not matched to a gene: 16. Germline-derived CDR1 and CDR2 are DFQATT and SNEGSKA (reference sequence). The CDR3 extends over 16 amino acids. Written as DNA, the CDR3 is TGCAGTGCTAGTCAACGGGAGGGCCAACCCAAAGGTGAGCAGTTCTTC. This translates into CSASQREGQPKGEQFF.

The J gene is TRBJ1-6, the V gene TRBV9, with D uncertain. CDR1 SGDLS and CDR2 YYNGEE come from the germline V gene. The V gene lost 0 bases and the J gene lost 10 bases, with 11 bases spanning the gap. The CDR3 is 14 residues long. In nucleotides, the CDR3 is TGTGCCAGCAGCGTAGAAGTAGGGTACTCACCCCTCCACTTT. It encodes CASSVEVGYSPLHF.

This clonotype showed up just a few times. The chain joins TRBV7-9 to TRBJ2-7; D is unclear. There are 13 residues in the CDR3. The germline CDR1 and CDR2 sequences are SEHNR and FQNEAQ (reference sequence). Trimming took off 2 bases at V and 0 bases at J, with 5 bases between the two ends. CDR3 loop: CASSLQNSYEQYF. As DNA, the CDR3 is TGTGCCAGCAGCTTACAGAACTCCTACGAGCAGTACTTC.

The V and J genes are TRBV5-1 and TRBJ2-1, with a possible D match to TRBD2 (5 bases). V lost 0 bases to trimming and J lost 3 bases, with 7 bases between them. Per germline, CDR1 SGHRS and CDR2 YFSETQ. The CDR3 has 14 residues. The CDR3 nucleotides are TGCGCCAGCAGCTTGGCAGCGGACTACAATGAGCAGTTCTTC. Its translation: CASSLAADYNEQFF.

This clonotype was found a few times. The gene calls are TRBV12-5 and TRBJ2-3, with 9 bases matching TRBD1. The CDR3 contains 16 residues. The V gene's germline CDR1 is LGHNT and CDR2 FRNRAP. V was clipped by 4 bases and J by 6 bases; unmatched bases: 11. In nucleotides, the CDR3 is TGTGCTAGTGGTTCAATAACCGGGACAGGGTTCGATACGCAGTATTTT. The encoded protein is CASGSITGTGFDTQYF. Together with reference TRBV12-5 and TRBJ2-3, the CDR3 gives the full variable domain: DARVTQTPRHKVTEMGQEVTMRCQPILGHNTVFWYRQTMMQGLELLAYFRNRAPLDDSGMPKDRFSAEMPDATLATLKIQPSEPRDSAVYFCASGSITGTGFDTQYFGPGTRLTVL.

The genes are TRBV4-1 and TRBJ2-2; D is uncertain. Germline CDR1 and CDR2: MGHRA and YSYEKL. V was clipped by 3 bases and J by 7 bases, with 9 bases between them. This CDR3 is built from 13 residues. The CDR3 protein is CASSQLIGGELFF. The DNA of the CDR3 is TGCGCCAGCAGCCAGTTGATCGGCGGGGAGCTGTTTTTT.

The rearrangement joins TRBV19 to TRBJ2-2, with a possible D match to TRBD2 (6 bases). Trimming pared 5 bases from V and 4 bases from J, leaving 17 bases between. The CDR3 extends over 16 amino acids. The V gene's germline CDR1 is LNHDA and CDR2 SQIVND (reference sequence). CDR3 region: CASSPLWRDGTGELFF. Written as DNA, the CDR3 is TGTGCCAGTAGTCCGTTATGGCGGGACGGCACCGGGGAGCTGTTTTTT.

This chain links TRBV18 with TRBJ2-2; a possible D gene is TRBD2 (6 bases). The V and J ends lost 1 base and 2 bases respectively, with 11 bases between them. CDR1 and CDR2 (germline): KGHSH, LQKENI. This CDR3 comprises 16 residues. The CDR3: CASSPLAGTNTGELFF. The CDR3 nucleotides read TGTGCCAGCTCACCACTGGCGGGAACTAACACCGGGGAGCTGTTTTTT.

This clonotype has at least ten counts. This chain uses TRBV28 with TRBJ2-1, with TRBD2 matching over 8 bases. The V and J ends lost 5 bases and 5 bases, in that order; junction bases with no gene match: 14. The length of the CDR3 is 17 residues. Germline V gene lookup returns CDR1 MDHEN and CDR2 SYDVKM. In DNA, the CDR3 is TGTGCCAGCAGTGAACTACCCGGGACTAGGCTGAACAATGAGCAGTTCTTC. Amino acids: CASSELPGTRLNNEQFF.

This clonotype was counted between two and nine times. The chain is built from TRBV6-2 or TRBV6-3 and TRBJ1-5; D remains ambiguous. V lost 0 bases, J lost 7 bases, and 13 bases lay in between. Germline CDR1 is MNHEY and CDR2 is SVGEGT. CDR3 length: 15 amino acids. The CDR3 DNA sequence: TGTGCCAGCAGTTACTCGAATGGACTGCAGCAGCCCCAGCATTTT. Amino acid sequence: CASSYSNGLQQPQHF.

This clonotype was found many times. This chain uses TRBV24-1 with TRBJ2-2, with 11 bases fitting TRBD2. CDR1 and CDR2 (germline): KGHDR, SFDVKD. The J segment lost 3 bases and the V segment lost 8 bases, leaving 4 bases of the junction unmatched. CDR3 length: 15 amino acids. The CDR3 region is CATTSGLADTGELFF. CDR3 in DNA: TGTGCCACCACCTCGGGACTAGCGGACACCGGGGAGCTGTTTTTT.

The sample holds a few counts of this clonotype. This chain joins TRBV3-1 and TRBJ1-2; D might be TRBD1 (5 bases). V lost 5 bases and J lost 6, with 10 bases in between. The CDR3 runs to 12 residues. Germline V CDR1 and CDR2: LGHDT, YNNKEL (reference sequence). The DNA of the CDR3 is TGTGCCAGCAGCTACCTACAGGATGGCTACACCTTC. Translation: CASSYLQDGYTF. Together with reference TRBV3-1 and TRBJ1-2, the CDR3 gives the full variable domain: DTAVSQTPKYLVTQMGNDKSIKCEQNLGHDTMYWYKQDSKKFLKIMFSYNNKELIINETVPNRFSPKSPDKAHLNLHINSLELGDSAVYFCASSYLQDGYTFGSGTRLTVV.

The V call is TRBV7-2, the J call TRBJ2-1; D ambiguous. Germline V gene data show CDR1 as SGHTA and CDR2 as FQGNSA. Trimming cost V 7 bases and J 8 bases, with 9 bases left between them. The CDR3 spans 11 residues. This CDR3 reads CASTYFDEQFF. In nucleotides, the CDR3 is TGTGCCAGCACCTACTTCGATGAGCAGTTCTTC.

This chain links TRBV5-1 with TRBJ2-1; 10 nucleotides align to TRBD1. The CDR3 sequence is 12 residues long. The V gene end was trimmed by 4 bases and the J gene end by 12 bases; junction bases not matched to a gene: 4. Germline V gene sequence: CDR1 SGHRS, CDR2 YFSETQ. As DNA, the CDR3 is TGCGCCAGCAGCGTAGGACAGGGGGTGCAGTTCTTC. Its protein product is CASSVGQGVQFF.

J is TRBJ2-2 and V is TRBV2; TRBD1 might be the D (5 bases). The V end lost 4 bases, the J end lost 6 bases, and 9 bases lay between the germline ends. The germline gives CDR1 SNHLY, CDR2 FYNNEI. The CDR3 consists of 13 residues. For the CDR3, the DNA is TGTGCCAGCAGTGTAGGGGTTGCCGGGGAGCTGTTTTTT. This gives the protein CASSVGVAGELFF. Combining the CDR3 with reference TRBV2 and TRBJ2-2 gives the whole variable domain EPEVTQTPSHQVTQMGQEVILRCVPISNHLYFYWYRQILGQKVEFLVSFYNNEISEKSEIFDDQFSVERPDGSNFTLKIRSTKLEDSAMYFCASSVGVAGELFFGEGSRLTVL.

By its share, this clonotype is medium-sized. The CDR3 reads CASSAGQASNQPQHF. As DNA, the CDR3 is TGTGCCAGCAGCGCGGGACAGGCTAGCAATCAGCCCCAGCATTTT. The chain recombines TRBV5-5 with TRBJ1-5, with 8 positions matching TRBD1. V shed 4 bases and J 0 bases; nucleotides not matched to a gene: 3. From germline, CDR1 is SGHKS and CDR2 YYEKEE (reference sequence). This CDR3 comprises 15 residues.

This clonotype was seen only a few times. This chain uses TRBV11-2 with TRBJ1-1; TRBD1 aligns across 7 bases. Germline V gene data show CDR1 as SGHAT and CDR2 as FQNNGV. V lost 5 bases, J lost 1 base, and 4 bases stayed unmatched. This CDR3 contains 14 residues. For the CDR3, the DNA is TGTGCCAGCAGCAAGAACAGGGGGAACACTGAAGCTTTCTTT. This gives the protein CASSKNRGNTEAFF.

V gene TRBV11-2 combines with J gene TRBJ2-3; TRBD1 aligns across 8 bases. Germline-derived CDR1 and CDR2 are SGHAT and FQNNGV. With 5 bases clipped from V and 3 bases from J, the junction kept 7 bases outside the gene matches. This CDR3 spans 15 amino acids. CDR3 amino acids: CASSIRQGLTDTQYF. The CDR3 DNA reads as TGTGCCAGCAGCATCAGACAGGGGCTAACAGATACGCAGTATTTT.

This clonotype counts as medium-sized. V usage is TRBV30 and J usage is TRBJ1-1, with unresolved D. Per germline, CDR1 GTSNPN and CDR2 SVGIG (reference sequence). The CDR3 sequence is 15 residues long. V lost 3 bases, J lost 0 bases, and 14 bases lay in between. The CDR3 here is CAWRASAFVNTEAFF. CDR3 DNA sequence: TGTGCCTGGAGGGCCTCGGCGTTCGTGAACACTGAAGCTTTCTTT.

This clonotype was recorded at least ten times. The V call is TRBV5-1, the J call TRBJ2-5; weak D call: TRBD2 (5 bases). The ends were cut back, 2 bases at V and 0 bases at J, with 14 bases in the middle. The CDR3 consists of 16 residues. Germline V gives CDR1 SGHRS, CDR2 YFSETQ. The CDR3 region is CASSFGTVEDQETQYF. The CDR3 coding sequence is TGCGCCAGCAGCTTTGGTACCGTGGAGGACCAAGAGACCCAGTACTTC. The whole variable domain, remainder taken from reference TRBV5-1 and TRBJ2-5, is KAGVTQTPRYLIKTRGQQVTLSCSPISGHRSVSWYQQTPGQGLQFLFEYFSETQRNKGNFPGRFSGRQFSNSRSEMNVSTLELGDSALYLCASSFGTVEDQETQYFGPGTRLLVL.

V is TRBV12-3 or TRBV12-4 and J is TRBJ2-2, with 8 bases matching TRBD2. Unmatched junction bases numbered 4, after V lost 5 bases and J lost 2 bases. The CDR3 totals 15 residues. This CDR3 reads CASSPTSGNTGELFF. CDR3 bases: TGTGCCAGCAGTCCCACTAGCGGAAACACCGGGGAGCTGTTTTTT.

The CDR3 DNA reads as TGTGCCAGCAGCTGGAGGGAACAAGAGACCCAGTACTTC. Protein: CASSWREQETQYF. The chain combines TRBV7-9 with TRBJ2-5; D might be TRBD2 (6 bases). Germline CDR1 SEHNR, CDR2 FQNEAQ (reference sequence). The CDR3 consists of 13 residues. The ends were cut back, 4 bases at V and 2 bases at J, with 8 bases in the middle.

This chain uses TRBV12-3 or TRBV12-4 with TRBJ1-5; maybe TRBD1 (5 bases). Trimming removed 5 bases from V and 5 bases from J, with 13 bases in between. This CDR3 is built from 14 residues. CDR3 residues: CASSPPGDYQPQHF. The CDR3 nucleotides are TGTGCCAGCAGTCCGCCCGGGGACTATCAGCCCCAGCATTTT.

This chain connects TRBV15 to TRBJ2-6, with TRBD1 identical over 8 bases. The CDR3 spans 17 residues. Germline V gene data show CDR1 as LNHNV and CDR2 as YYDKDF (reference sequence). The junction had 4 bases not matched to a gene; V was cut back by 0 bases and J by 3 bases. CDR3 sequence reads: CATSRDPGGFGANVLTF. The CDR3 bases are TGTGCCACCAGCAGAGATCCAGGGGGCTTTGGGGCCAACGTCCTGACTTTC. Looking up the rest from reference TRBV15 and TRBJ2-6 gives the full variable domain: DAMVIQNPRYQVTQFGKPVTLSCSQTLNHNVMYWYQQKSSQAPKLLFHYYDKDFNNEADTPDNFQSRRPNTSFCFLDIRSPGLGDTAMYLCATSRDPGGFGANVLTFGAGSRLTVL.